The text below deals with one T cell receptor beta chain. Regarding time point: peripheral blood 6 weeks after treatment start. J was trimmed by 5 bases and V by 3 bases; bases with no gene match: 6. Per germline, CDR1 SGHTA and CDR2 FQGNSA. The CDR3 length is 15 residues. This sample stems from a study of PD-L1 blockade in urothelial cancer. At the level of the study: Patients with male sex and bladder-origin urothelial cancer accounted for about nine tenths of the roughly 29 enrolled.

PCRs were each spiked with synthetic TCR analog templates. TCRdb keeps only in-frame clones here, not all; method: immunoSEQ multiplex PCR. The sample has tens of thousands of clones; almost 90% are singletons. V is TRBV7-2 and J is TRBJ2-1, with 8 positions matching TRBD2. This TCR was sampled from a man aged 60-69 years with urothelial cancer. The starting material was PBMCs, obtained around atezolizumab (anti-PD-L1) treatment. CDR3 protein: CASSFRLAGHNEQFF. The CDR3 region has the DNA TGTGCCAGCAGCTTTAGGCTAGCGGGCCACAATGAGCAGTTCTTC.